These T cell receptor beta chains were read from a single sample in a study of CDR3 diversity in severe acne. MiXCR, run by TCRdb on the PCR reads, gives a single entry per CDR3 protein. Seen here are roughly 93,000 distinct CDR3 sequences, 49% observed once, and the top ten hold 11%. Sequencing input: blood. The receptors were gathered from a male donor with severe acne vulgaris. The CDR3 runs from the conserved cysteine through the conserved F or W. The order of the fields is CDR3 length, V gene, J gene, clone size, D gene, CDR3 protein, CDR3 DNA. A D gene is named only where the DNA matches it firmly. Clone size is shown for a subset of rows, as once, few, many or a class of expanded clone.

length: 14; V: TRBV19; J: TRBJ1-1; size: few; D: -; CDR3: CASGTTGSNTEAFF; DNA: TGTGCCAGTGGGACGACAGGATCTAACACTGAAGCTTTCTTT
length: 15; V: TRBV15; J: TRBJ1-5; size: many; D: TRBD1; CDR3: CATSSDRVGNQPQHF; DNA: TGTGCCACCAGCAGTGACAGGGTTGGCAATCAGCCCCAGCATTTT
length: 13; V: TRBV6-2/TRBV6-3; J: TRBJ2-3; size: -; D: TRBD1; CDR3: CASSGGPVGTQYF; DNA: TGTGCCAGCTCAGGGGGCCCAGTAGGTACGCAGTATTTT
length: 11; V: TRBV29-1; J: TRBJ1-2; size: -; D: TRBD1; CDR3: CSTTGGGGYTF; DNA: TGCAGCACGACAGGGGGCGGCGGCTACACCTTC
length: 18; V: TRBV20-1; J: TRBJ2-5; size: -; D: TRBD2; CDR3: CSARPGLAGGLYQETQYF; DNA: TGCAGTGCTAGACCGGGACTAGCGGGGGGCCTGTACCAAGAGACCCAGTACTTC
length: 12; V: TRBV27; J: TRBJ1-4; size: -; D: -; CDR3: CASGTLGEKLFF; DNA: TGTGCCAGCGGGACCCTAGGGGAAAAACTGTTTTTT
length: 16; V: TRBV10-3; J: TRBJ2-3; size: many; D: -; CDR3: CAISPLWREGTDTQYF; DNA: TGTGCCATCAGTCCACTATGGCGCGAGGGCACAGATACGCAGTATTTT
length: 14; V: TRBV4-1; J: TRBJ2-7; size: many; D: -; CDR3: CASSHEDSYYEQYF; DNA: TGCGCCAGCAGCCACGAGGACAGTTACTACGAGCAGTACTTC
length: 15; V: TRBV7-9; J: TRBJ1-1; size: -; D: -; CDR3: CASSPPSVGELEAFF; DNA: TGTGCCAGCAGCCCTCCTTCAGTCGGGGAATTGGAAGCTTTCTTT
length: 16; V: TRBV2; J: TRBJ2-7; size: -; D: TRBD2; CDR3: CASSSYPTSSTYEQYF; DNA: TGTGCCAGCAGTTCTTACCCGACTAGCAGTACCTACGAGCAGTACTTC
length: 16; V: TRBV10-2; J: TRBJ1-2; size: -; D: -; CDR3: CASSAEGGPSNYGYTF; DNA: TGCGCCAGCAGTGCGGAGGGGGGCCCGTCTAACTATGGCTACACCTTC
length: 15; V: TRBV7-9; J: TRBJ2-7; size: -; D: TRBD2; CDR3: CASSWTSGDSYEQYF; DNA: TGTGCCAGCAGCTGGACTAGCGGGGATTCGTACGAGCAGTACTTC
length: 16; V: TRBV6-2/TRBV6-3; J: TRBJ2-1; size: once; D: TRBD2; CDR3: CASSRGLAGAYNEQFF; DNA: TGTGCCAGCAGCAGGGGACTAGCGGGGGCGTACAATGAGCAGTTCTTC
length: 16; V: TRBV7-2; J: TRBJ2-3; size: few; D: TRBD2; CDR3: CASSSGLAGGTDTQYF; DNA: TGTGCCAGCAGCTCGGGACTAGCGGGGGGCACAGATACGCAGTATTTT
length: 17; V: TRBV25-1; J: TRBJ1-6; size: many; D: -; CDR3: CASSELGIGVQASPLHF; DNA: TGTGCCAGCAGTGAATTGGGGATCGGGGTTCAAGCTTCACCCCTCCACTTT
length: 15; V: TRBV24-1; J: TRBJ2-5; size: many; D: -; CDR3: CATSDFRTIQETQYF; DNA: TGTGCCACCAGTGATTTCCGAACAATCCAAGAGACCCAGTACTTC
length: 15; V: TRBV25-1; J: TRBJ1-4; size: -; D: -; CDR3: CASSQGRGANEKLFF; DNA: TGTGCCAGCAGTCAGGGCAGGGGAGCTAATGAAAAACTGTTTTTT
length: 15; V: TRBV7-6; J: TRBJ2-5; size: -; D: TRBD2; CDR3: CASSLARGNQETQYF; DNA: TGTGCCAGCAGCTTAGCGCGGGGGAACCAAGAGACCCAGTACTTC
length: 14; V: TRBV28; J: TRBJ1-4; size: few; D: -; CDR3: CASSREGTNEKLFF; DNA: TGTGCCAGCAGTCGAGAAGGGACAAATGAAAAACTGTTTTTT
length: 14; V: TRBV29-1; J: TRBJ2-7; size: -; D: -; CDR3: CSVVAYETSYEQYF; DNA: TGCAGCGTTGTCGCATACGAGACTTCCTACGAGCAGTACTTC
length: 13; V: TRBV19; J: TRBJ2-5; size: -; D: -; CDR3: CASSTAGLEAQYF; DNA: TGTGCCAGTAGTACGGCAGGGTTAGAGGCCCAGTACTTC
length: 14; V: TRBV10-3; J: TRBJ2-3; size: many; D: TRBD1; CDR3: CAIGGQGGADTQYF; DNA: TGTGCCATCGGGGGACAGGGAGGCGCAGATACGCAGTATTTT
length: 13; V: TRBV6-6; J: TRBJ1-2; size: many; D: -; CDR3: CASSPDMNYGYTF; DNA: TGTGCCAGCAGCCCCGACATGAACTATGGCTACACCTTC
length: 20; V: TRBV18; J: TRBJ2-2; size: many; D: TRBD2; CDR3: CASSPQRLAGIYKNAGELFF; DNA: TGTGCCAGCTCACCACAAAGGCTAGCGGGAATTTATAAAAACGCCGGGGAGCTGTTTTTT
length: 15; V: TRBV13; J: TRBJ1-3; size: few; D: -; CDR3: CASSFAGSSGNTIYF; DNA: TGTGCCAGCAGCTTCGCAGGGTCATCTGGAAACACCATATATTTT
length: 14; V: TRBV28; J: TRBJ1-3; size: -; D: -; CDR3: CASLDGGGGNTIYF; DNA: TGTGCCAGCCTAGACGGGGGGGGCGGAAACACCATATATTTT
length: 15; V: TRBV7-2; J: TRBJ2-3; size: medium-sized; D: TRBD1; CDR3: CASSLTQGALNTQYF; DNA: TGTGCCAGCAGCTTAACTCAGGGGGCACTAAACACGCAGTATTTT
length: 16; V: TRBV7-2; J: TRBJ2-2; size: -; D: -; CDR3: CASSLTSYGNTGELFF; DNA: TGTGCCAGCAGCTTAACTAGTTATGGGAACACCGGGGAGCTGTTTTTT
length: 14; V: TRBV20-1; J: TRBJ2-1; size: many; D: TRBD2; CDR3: CSARVLAGPNEQFF; DNA: TGCAGTGCTAGAGTACTAGCGGGACCCAATGAGCAGTTCTTC
length: 15; V: TRBV13; J: TRBJ2-1; size: many; D: -; CDR3: CASSPQAEASGEQFF; DNA: TGTGCCAGCAGCCCACAAGCAGAGGCCTCGGGGGAGCAGTTCTTC
length: 11; V: TRBV11-2; J: TRBJ2-7; size: many; D: -; CDR3: CASSFGSEQYF; DNA: TGTGCCAGCAGCTTTGGCAGCGAGCAGTACTTC